The clone carrying this TCR beta chain was observed a handful of times. The data derive from a study of blood T cell repertoires in COVID-19. At the level of the study: Collection of acute and convalescent COVID-19 samples took place in the United States, Italy and Spain. PBMCs, B-cell-depleted T cells, or T cells provided the cDNA or gDNA that made up the material.

Authors' analysis steps: Amplification of reference gene primers was used by the study to estimate nucleated cell counts. The repertoire was sequenced with immunoSEQ multiplex PCR; TCRdb's copy has only in-frame clones and lacks some. Clonal size and the V and J genes are those of that table, whereas D and trimming came from the DNA. The table lists some 150,000 clones, 65% to 80% of them singletons. Trimming stripped 8 bases from V and 2 bases from J, with 7 bases between. In germline, CDR1 is ENHRY, CDR2 SYGVKD. The length of the CDR3 is 11 residues. Sequenced sample: peripheral blood. The source of this sequence is a man aged 55 to 70 with acute or convalescent COVID-19. This sequence joins TRBV10-3 and TRBJ2-7; D not resolved. The CDR3 protein is CAIGQTYEQYF. The CDR3 DNA follows: TGTGCCATCGGGCAAACCTACGAGCAGTACTTC.